This T cell receptor (beta chain) was documented in a study of blood T cell repertoires in COVID-19. Germline V gene lookup returns CDR1 LGHDT and CDR2 YNNKEL (reference sequence). J lost 3 bases, V lost 5 bases, and 6 bases had no gene match. This CDR3 has 14 residues. Sequencing was performed with immunoSEQ multiplex PCR; in TCRdb, only in-frame clones are kept and a portion is missing. The table records 250,000 or so clones, about nine tenths of them present only once. This TCR was recovered from a woman aged 25 to 39 with acute COVID-19. This sequence joins TRBV3-1 (or the pseudogene TRBV3-2) and TRBJ1-2, with 7 nucleotides matching TRBD1. Sequenced: PBMCs or T cells enriched from blood (not recorded which). Here the CDR3 reads CASSSRGQDYGYTF. CDR3 in DNA: TGTGCCAGCAGCTCAAGGGGGCAGGACTATGGCTACACCTTC.